Given below is one T cell receptor (beta chain) in context. The authors carried out high-throughput sequencing of TCR beta. They applied it to CD8+ and CD4+ T cells obtained from blood. The patients serving as multiple sclerosis controls were treatment-naive. They had stable or active relapsing-remitting disease and fulfilled revised McDonald criteria. Negative isolation was applied to CD8+ and CD4+ T cells, and FACS enrichment was applied to TEMRA cells. This specimen belongs to a study of CD8 T cells in Susac syndrome. With V trimmed by 0 bases and J by 6 bases, 17 bases remained unmatched. The germline gives CDR1 SGHDT, CDR2 YYEEEE. The CDR3 spans 21 residues. After extraction with the RNeasy kit, roughly 0.5 to 1 ug of the RNA was reverse transcribed using random hexamers. Multiplex immunoSEQ PCR targeted 54 Vbeta and 13 Jbeta TCR beta segments. TCRdb re-called the immunoSEQ multiplex PCR reads with MiXCR, one entry per CDR3 protein. The profile shows around 130,000 distinct CDR3 sequences, approximately 79% of them singletons.

The TCR was taken from a human donor with multiple sclerosis. The genes are TRBV5-6 and TRBJ2-2, with 13 positions matching TRBD2. Sample: CD8+ T cells from PBMCs. CDR3 DNA sequence: TGTGCCAGCAGCTTGGGAATCCCCGGGACCCGACTAGCGGGGGGACCCGGGGAGCTGTTTTTT. Translation: CASSLGIPGTRLAGGPGELFF.